These 7 T cell receptor beta chains originate from one sample sequenced in a study of cytomegalovirus exposure and HLA in healthy donors. PCR was performed using 60 Vbeta and 13 Jbeta primers. The data were produced by immunoSEQ multiplex PCR, yet TCRdb's version contains in-frame clones alone and is incomplete. The table lists some 150,000 clones, roughly four fifths of them singletons. The sequenced sample was PBMCs. The receptors come from a man in his sixties in good health and CMV-seronegative.

The rearrangement joins TRBV14 to TRBJ2-6; D might be TRBD1 (6 bases). Trimming cost V 0 bases and J 0 bases, with 21 bases left between them. This CDR3 has 21 amino acids. The germline V gene encodes CDR1 SGHDN and CDR2 FVKESK. CDR3 residues: CASSQESSRGLALSGANVLTF. The CDR3 DNA sequence: TGTGCCAGCAGCCAAGAGTCCTCCAGGGGCCTGGCTCTCTCTGGGGCCAACGTCCTGACTTTC.

This clone was found once. The V and J genes are TRBV5-4 and TRBJ2-7, with 15 bases identical to TRBD2. CDR1 and CDR2 from the germline V gene are SGHNT and YYREEE (reference sequence). Unmatched junction bases numbered 7, after V lost 1 base and J lost 5 bases. The CDR3 consists of 17 residues. CDR3 nucleotides: TGTGCCAGCAGCTTGACCCGGACTAGCGGGAGGGGGAACGAGCAGTACTTC. Translating it yields CASSLTRTSGRGNEQYF.

The chain has TRBV7-9 and TRBJ1-4; no clear D. This CDR3 comprises 15 residues. Germline CDR1 and CDR2: SEHNR and FQNEAQ (reference sequence). Trimming shortened V by 3 bases and J by 3 bases, and 11 bases separated the two germline ends. The CDR3 sequence: CASSLVADSNEKLFF. The CDR3 coding sequence is TGTGCCAGCAGCTTGGTGGCCGATTCTAATGAAAAACTGTTTTTT.

This chain connects TRBV5-6 to TRBJ2-1; TRBD1 aligns across 9 bases. CDR3 length: 14 residues. Trimming at V came to 3 bases and at J to 7 bases, leaving 5 bases not matched to a gene. Germline V lookup: CDR1 SGHDT, CDR2 YYEEEE. The CDR3 loop reads CASSSGTGRNEQFF. CDR3 coding DNA: TGTGCCAGCAGCTCCGGGACAGGGAGGAATGAGCAGTTCTTC.

As regards this clone: Other nucleotide sequences in the sample specify the same CDR3. This rearrangement joins TRBV4-1 to TRBJ1-5; a possible D gene is TRBD1 (6 bases). The CDR3 runs to 15 residues. Trimming pared 3 bases from V and 3 bases from J, leaving 12 bases between. Looked up from germline, CDR1 is MGHRA and CDR2 is YSYEKL. CDR3 loop: CASSQPDRSNQPQHF. CDR3 sequence (DNA): TGCGCCAGCAGCCAGCCCGACAGGTCCAATCAGCCCCAGCATTTT.

The V gene is TRBV5-1, the J gene TRBJ2-7; D perhaps matches TRBD1 (5 bases). The V gene's germline CDR1 is SGHRS and CDR2 YFSETQ. The CDR3 is 15 residues long. V lost 1 base and J 0 bases, leaving 11 bases between the germline ends. The CDR3 nucleotides read TGCGCCAGCAGCTTGCTGGACACCGTCTCCTACGAGCAGTACTTC. This gives the protein CASSLLDTVSYEQYF.

The rearrangement links TRBV15 to TRBJ2-3, with D possibly being TRBD2 (5 bases). V lost 1 base to trimming and J lost 0 bases, with 8 bases between them. CDR3 size: 15 residues. From germline, CDR1 is LNHNV and CDR2 YYDKDF (reference sequence). CDR3 residues: CATSRGLHSTDTQYF. The CDR3 nucleotides are TGTGCCACCAGCAGAGGACTACACAGCACAGATACGCAGTATTTT.